The rows below give T cell receptor beta chains drawn from one sample of a study of coeliac disease. This table comes from immunoSEQ multiplex PCR, and its TCRdb copy is limited to in-frame clones, with some not included. Of about 3,300 clones detected, approximately 75% appear once; the ten largest clones hold 20%. The material sequenced was lymphocytes from the gut lamina propria. Receptors were obtained from a man older than 75 without celiac disease. CDR3s include the opening cysteine and the closing phenylalanine or tryptophan.

CDR3 length: 15; V gene: TRBV6-1; CDR3 protein: CASSAGVSGANVLTF
CDR3 length: 16; V gene: TRBV10-3; CDR3 protein: CAISGGQGFGTDTQYF
CDR3 length: 15; V gene: TRBV13; CDR3 protein: CASRVSGGGTDTQYF
CDR3 length: 16; V gene: TRBV11-2; CDR3 protein: CASSLGASALTGELFF
CDR3 length: 16; V gene: TRBV15; CDR3 protein: CATSRAHMTSSYEQYF
CDR3 length: 14; V gene: TRBV7-2; CDR3 protein: CASSYTGTGVGYTF
CDR3 length: 15; V gene: TRBV5-1; CDR3 protein: CASSAGTSRTDTQYF
CDR3 length: 16; V gene: TRBV4-2; CDR3 protein: CASSLGDSGGKDTQYF
CDR3 length: 15; V gene: TRBV2; CDR3 protein: CASRSTSGGPGELFF
CDR3 length: 15; V gene: TRBV7-2; CDR3 protein: CASSLSGRGQETQYF
CDR3 length: 15; V gene: TRBV6-5; CDR3 protein: CASSYSQGEMETQYF
CDR3 length: 15; V gene: TRBV19; CDR3 protein: CASSISSVTTDTQYF
CDR3 length: 14; V gene: TRBV4-1; CDR3 protein: CASSQAATSYGYTF
CDR3 length: 15; V gene: TRBV6-5; CDR3 protein: CASSYSLGANNEQFF
CDR3 length: 16; V gene: TRBV7-9; CDR3 protein: CASSLGTTGGNSPLHF
CDR3 length: 15; V gene: TRBV2; CDR3 protein: CASSRTGSSYNEQFF
CDR3 length: 12; V gene: TRBV4-1; CDR3 protein: CASSPQHNEQFF
CDR3 length: 13; V gene: TRBV27; CDR3 protein: CASSSQGFQTQYF
CDR3 length: 15; V gene: TRBV6-5; CDR3 protein: CASSQRGPSYNEQFF
CDR3 length: 15; V gene: TRBV7-3; CDR3 protein: CASSPGTGSGNTIYF
CDR3 length: 14; V gene: TRBV4-1; CDR3 protein: CASSQHGEGVEAFF
CDR3 length: 15; V gene: TRBV7-3; CDR3 protein: CASSPPGLAGLEQFF
CDR3 length: 13; V gene: TRBV5-6; CDR3 protein: CASSFTGLDEQYF
CDR3 length: 16; V gene: TRBV4-1; CDR3 protein: CASSQGAGRTQETQYF
CDR3 length: 13; V gene: TRBV7-4; CDR3 protein: CASSQSRANVLTF
CDR3 length: 13; V gene: TRBV7-2; CDR3 protein: CASSPTGRNGYTF
CDR3 length: 14; V gene: TRBV5-6; CDR3 protein: CASSRYDSHYEQYF
CDR3 length: 18; V gene: TRBV5-4; CDR3 protein: CASSLEGTSSSFFMEQYF
CDR3 length: 13; V gene: TRBV11-2; CDR3 protein: CASSLAGSLGYTF
CDR3 length: 15; V gene: TRBV28; CDR3 protein: CASNLGGGVGSPLHF
CDR3 length: 13; V gene: TRBV30; CDR3 protein: CAWSPGTDQPQHF
CDR3 length: 15; V gene: TRBV10-3; CDR3 protein: CAISESTGFGYEQYF
CDR3 length: 14; V gene: TRBV5-6; CDR3 protein: CASSLEGLDYGYTF
CDR3 length: 15; V gene: TRBV4-1; CDR3 protein: CASSPKPRDNSPLHF
CDR3 length: 15; V gene: TRBV27; CDR3 protein: CASSLAGQGANEQFF
CDR3 length: 15; V gene: TRBV7-9; CDR3 protein: CASSSRTGLQETQYF
CDR3 length: 13; V gene: TRBV29-1; CDR3 protein: CSVGGGEIGGYTF
CDR3 length: 16; V gene: TRBV18; CDR3 protein: CASSPPGQGASGELFF
CDR3 length: 13; V gene: TRBV7-3; CDR3 protein: CASSSTGTMTQYF
CDR3 length: 13; V gene: TRBV29-1; CDR3 protein: CSVPGLGDNEQFF
CDR3 length: 14; V gene: TRBV30; CDR3 protein: CAWSSTGGNQPQHF
CDR3 length: 15; V gene: TRBV2; CDR3 protein: CASTVIGTGGTEAFF
CDR3 length: 11; V gene: TRBV5-1; CDR3 protein: CASSFNTEAFF
CDR3 length: 14; V gene: TRBV9; CDR3 protein: CASSARDLHGELFF
CDR3 length: 16; V gene: TRBV10-3; CDR3 protein: CAISKTGGTNTGELFF